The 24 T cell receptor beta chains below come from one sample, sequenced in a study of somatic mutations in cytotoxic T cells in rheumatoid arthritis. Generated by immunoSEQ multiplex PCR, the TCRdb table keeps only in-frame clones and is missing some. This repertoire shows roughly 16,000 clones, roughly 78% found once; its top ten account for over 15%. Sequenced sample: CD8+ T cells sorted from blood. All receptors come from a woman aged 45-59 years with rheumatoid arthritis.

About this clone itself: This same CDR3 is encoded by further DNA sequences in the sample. As DNA, the CDR3 is TGTGCCAGCAGCCCGGGGACTAGCGGGAGCGACGAGCAGTACTTC. Protein product: CASSPGTSGSDEQYF. J is TRBJ2-7 and V is TRBV7-2; 14 positions match TRBD2. The CDR3 runs to 15 residues. Germline loops: CDR1 SGHTA, CDR2 FQGNSA. J was trimmed by 5 bases and V by 5 bases; bases with no gene match: 5.

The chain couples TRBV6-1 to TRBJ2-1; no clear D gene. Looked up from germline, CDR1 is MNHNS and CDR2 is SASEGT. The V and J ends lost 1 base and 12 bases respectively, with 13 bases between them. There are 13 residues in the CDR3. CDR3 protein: CASSEDRSSGQFF. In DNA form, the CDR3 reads TGTGCCAGCAGTGAAGACAGAAGTTCAGGGCAGTTCTTC.

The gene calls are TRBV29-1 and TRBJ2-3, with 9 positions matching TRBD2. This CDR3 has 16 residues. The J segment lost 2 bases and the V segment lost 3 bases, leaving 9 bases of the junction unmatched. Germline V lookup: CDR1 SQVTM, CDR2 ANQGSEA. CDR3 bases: TGCAGCGTTGAGGGCGGGAGGGCCGCTCCCACAGATACGCAGTATTTT. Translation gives CSVEGGRAAPTDTQYF.

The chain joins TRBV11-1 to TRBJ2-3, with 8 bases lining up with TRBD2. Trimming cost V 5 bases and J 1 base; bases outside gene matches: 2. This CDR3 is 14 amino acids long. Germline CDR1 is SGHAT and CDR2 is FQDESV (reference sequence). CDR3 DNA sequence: TGTGCCAGCAGCCCGACTAGCGGCACAGATACGCAGTATTTT. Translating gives CASSPTSGTDTQYF. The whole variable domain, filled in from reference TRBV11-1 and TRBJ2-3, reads EAEVAQSPRYKITEKSQAVAFWCDPISGHATLYWYRQILGQGPELLVQFQDESVVDDSQLPKDRFSAERLKGVDSTLKIQPAELGDSAMYLCASSPTSGTDTQYFGPGTRLTVL.

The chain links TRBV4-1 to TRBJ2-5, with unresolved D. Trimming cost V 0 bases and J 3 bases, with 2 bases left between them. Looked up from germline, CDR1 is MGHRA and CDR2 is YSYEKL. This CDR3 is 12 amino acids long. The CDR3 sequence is CASSQDEETQYF. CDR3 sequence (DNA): TGCGCCAGCAGCCAAGATGAAGAGACCCAGTACTTC.

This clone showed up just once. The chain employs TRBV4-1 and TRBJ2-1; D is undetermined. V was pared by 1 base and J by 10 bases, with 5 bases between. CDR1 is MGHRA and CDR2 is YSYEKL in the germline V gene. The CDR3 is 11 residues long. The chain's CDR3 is CASSQGTEQFF. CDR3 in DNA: TGCGCCAGCAGCCAAGGGACCGAGCAGTTCTTC.

The DNA of the CDR3 is TGCAGTGCTGTCGGAAACACCATATATTTT. This codes for CSAVGNTIYF. V gene TRBV20-1 combines with J gene TRBJ1-3; D call uncertain. Germline-derived CDR1 and CDR2 are DFQATT and SNEGSKA (reference sequence). This CDR3 comprises 10 residues. The V gene lost 5 bases and the J gene lost 4 bases, with 3 bases spanning the gap.

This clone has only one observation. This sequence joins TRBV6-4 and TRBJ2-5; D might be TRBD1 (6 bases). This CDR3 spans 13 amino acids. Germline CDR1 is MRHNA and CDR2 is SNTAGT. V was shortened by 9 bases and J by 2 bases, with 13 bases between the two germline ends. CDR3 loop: CARTGTRQETQYF. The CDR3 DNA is TGTGCCAGGACAGGAACCAGACAAGAGACCCAGTACTTC.

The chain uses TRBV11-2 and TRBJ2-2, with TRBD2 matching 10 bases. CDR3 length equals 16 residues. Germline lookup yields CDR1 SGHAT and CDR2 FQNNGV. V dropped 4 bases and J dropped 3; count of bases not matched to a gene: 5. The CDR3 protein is CASSSPTSGYTGELFF. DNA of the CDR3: TGTGCCAGCAGCTCCCCGACTAGCGGGTACACCGGGGAGCTGTTTTTT.

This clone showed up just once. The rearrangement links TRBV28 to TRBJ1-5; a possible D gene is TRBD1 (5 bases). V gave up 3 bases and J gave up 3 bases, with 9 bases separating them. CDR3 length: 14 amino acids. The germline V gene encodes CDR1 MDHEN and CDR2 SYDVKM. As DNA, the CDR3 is TGTGCCAGCAGTTTCACAGGCTCCAATCAGCCCCAGCATTTT. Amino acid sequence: CASSFTGSNQPQHF.

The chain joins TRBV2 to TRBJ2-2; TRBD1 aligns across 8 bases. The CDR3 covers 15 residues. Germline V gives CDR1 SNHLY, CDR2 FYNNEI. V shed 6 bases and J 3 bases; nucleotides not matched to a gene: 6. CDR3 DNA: TGTGCCAGCAGCGCGGACAGGGTATACACCGGGGAGCTGTTTTTT. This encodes CASSADRVYTGELFF.

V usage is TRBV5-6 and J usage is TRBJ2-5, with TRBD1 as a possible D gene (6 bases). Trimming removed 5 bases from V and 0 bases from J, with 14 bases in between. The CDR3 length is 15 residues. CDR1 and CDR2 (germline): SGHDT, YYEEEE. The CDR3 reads CASSFGTSYQETQYF. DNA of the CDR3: TGTGCCAGCAGTTTCGGGACATCGTACCAAGAGACCCAGTACTTC.

CDR3 amino acids: CASSNRDRGYEQYF. The CDR3 coding sequence is TGTGCCAGCAGTAACCGGGACAGGGGCTACGAGCAGTACTTC. The chain links TRBV2 to TRBJ2-7; TRBD1 aligns across 10 bases. The V gene's germline CDR1 is SNHLY and CDR2 FYNNEI. The CDR3 runs to 14 residues. Losses at the gene ends were 5 bases for V and 3 bases for J; bases not matched to a gene: 4.

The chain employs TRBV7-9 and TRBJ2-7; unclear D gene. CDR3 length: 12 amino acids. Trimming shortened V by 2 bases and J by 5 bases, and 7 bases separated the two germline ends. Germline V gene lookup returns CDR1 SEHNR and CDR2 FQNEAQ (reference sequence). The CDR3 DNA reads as TGTGCCAGCAGCTTAACCCCAAACGAGCAGTACTTC. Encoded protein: CASSLTPNEQYF.

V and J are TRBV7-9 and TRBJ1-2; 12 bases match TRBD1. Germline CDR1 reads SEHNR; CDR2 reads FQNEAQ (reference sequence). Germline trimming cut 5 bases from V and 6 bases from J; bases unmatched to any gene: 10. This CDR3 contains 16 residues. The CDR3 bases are TGTGCCAGCAGCACTAGCTGGGACAGGGGGCAGGATGGCTACACCTTC. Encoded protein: CASSTSWDRGQDGYTF.

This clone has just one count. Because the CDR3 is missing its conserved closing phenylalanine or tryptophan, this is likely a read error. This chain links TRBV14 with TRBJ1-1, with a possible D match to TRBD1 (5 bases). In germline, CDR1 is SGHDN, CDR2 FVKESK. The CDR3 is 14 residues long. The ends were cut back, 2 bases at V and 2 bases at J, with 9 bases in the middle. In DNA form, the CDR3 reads TGTGCCAGCAGCCAATTGGGGGACAACACTGAAGCTTTCTCT. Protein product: CASSQLGDNTEAFS.

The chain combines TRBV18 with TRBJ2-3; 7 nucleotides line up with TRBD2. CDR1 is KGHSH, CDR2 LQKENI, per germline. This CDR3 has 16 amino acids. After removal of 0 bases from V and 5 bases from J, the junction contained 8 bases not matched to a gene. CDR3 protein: CASSPPLAGVGDTQYF. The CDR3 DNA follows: TGTGCCAGCTCACCACCGCTCGCGGGAGTGGGAGATACGCAGTATTTT.

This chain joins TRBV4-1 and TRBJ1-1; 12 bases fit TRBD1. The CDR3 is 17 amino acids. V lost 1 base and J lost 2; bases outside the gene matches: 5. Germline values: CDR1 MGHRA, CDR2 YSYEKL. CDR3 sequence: CASSQVPGQGANTEAFF. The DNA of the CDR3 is TGCGCCAGCAGCCAAGTTCCGGGACAGGGGGCAAACACTGAAGCTTTCTTT.

The CDR3 coding sequence is TGCGCCAGCAGCCAAGATTTAACCCGGGGGAGTTACGAGCAGTACTTC. It yields the protein CASSQDLTRGSYEQYF. The chain is built from TRBV4-1 and TRBJ2-7, with TRBD2 as a possible D gene (6 bases). The germline V gene encodes CDR1 MGHRA and CDR2 YSYEKL. The CDR3 is 16 amino acids. Deletions cut 0 bases from V and 4 bases from J, with 16 bases between.

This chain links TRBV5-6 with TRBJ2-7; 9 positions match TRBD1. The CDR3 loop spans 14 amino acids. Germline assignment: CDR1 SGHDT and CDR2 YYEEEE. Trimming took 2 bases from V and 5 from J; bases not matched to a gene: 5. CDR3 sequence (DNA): TGTGCCAGCAGCTTTGGGACAGGGTATGACGAGCAGTACTTC. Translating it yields CASSFGTGYDEQYF.

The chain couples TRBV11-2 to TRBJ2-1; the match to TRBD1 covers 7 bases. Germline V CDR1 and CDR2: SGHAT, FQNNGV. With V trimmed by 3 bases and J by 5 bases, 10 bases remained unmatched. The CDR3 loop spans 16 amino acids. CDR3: CASSFIDREGDNEQFF. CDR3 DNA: TGTGCCAGCAGCTTCATTGACAGGGAAGGGGACAATGAGCAGTTCTTC. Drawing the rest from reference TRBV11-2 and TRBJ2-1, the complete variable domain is EAGVAQSPRYKIIEKRQSVAFWCNPISGHATLYWYQQILGQGPKLLIQFQNNGVVDDSQLPKDRFSAERLKGVDSTLKIQPAKLEDSAVYLCASSFIDREGDNEQFFGPGTRLTVL.

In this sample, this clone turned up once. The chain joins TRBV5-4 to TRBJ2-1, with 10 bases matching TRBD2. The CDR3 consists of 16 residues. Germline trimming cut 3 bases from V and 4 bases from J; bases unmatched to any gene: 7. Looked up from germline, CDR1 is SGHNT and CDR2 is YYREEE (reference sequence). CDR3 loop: CASSWISGGPYNEQFF. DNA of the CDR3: TGTGCCAGCAGCTGGATTAGCGGGGGGCCGTACAATGAGCAGTTCTTC.

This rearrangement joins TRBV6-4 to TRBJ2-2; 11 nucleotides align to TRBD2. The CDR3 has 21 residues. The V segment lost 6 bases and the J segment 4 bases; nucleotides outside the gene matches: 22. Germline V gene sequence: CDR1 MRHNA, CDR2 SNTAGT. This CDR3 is CASRDPDIPTILAGVTGELFF. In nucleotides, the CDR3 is TGTGCCAGCAGGGACCCCGACATTCCGACGATACTAGCGGGAGTCACCGGGGAGCTGTTTTTT.

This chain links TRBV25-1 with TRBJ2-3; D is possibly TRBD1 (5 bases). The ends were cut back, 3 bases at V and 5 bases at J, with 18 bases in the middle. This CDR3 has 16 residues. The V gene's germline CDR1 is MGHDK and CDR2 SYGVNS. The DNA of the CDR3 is TGTGCCAGCAGTGAGAGTCCAGGCCTTCAGGGAGATACGCAGTATTTT. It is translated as CASSESPGLQGDTQYF.